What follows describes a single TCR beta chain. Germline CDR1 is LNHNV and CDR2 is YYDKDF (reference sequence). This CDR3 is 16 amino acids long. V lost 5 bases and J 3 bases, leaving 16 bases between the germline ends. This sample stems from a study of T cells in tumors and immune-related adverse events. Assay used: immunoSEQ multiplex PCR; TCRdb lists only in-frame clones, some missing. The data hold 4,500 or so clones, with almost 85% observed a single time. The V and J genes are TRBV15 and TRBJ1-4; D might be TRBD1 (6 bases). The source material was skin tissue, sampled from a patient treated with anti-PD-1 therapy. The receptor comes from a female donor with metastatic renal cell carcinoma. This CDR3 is CATSSIRGASNEKLFF. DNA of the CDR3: TGTGCCACCAGCTCGATACGGGGGGCTTCTAATGAAAAACTGTTTTTT. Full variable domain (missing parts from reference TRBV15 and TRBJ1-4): DAMVIQNPRYQVTQFGKPVTLSCSQTLNHNVMYWYQQKSSQAPKLLFHYYDKDFNNEADTPDNFQSRRPNTSFCFLDIRSPGLGDTAMYLCATSSIRGASNEKLFFGSGTQLSVL.